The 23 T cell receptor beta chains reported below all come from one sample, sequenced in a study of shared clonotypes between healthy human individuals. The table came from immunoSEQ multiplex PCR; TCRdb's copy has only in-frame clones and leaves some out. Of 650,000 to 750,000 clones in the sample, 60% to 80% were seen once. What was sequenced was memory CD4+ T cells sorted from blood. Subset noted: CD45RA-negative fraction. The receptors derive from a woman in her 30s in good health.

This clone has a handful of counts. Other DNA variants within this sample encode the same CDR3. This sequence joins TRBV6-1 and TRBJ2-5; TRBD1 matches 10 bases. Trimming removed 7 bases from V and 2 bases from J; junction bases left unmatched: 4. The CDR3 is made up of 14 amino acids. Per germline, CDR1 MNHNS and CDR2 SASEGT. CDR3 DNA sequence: TGTGCCAGCATCCGGGACAGGGGACAAGAGACCCAGTACTTC. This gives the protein CASIRDRGQETQYF.

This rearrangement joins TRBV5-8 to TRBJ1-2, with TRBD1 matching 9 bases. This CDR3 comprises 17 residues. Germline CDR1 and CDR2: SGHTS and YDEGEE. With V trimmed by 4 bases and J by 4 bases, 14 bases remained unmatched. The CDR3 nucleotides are TGTGCCAGCAGCCCGAACAGGGGGCGCGTTCGTAGCTATGGCTACACCTTC. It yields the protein CASSPNRGRVRSYGYTF.

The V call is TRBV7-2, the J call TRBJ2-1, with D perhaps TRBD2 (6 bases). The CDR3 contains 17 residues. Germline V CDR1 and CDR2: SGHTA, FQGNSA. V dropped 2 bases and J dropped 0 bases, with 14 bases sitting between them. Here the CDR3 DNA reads TGTGCCAGCAGCTTATACCTTAGCGGAAACTCCTACAATGAGCAGTTCTTC. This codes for CASSLYLSGNSYNEQFF.

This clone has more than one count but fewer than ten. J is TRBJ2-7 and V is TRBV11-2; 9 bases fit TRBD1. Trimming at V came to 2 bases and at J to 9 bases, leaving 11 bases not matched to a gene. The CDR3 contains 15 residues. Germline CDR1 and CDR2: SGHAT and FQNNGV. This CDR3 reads CASSLSGQGRLVQYF. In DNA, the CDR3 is TGTGCCAGCAGCTTATCGGGACAGGGACGGTTGGTGCAGTACTTC.

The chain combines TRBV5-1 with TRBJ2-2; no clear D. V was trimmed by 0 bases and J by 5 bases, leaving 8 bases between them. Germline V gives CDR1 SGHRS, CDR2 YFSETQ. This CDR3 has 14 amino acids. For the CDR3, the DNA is TGCGCCAGCAGCTTGGGTCGGTGGACCGGGGAGCTGTTTTTT. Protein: CASSLGRWTGELFF.

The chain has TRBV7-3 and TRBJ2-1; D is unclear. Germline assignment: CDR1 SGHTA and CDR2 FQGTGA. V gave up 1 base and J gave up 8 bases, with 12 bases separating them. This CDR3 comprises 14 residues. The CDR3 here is CASSLKGLIDEQFF. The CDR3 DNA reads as TGTGCCAGCAGCTTAAAGGGCCTCATCGATGAGCAGTTCTTC.

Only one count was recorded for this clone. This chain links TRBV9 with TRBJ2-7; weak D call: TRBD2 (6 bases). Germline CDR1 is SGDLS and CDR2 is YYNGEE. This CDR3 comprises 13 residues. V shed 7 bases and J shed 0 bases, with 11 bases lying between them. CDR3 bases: TGTGCCAGCGAGGGCGGGAACTCCTACGAGCAGTACTTC. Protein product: CASEGGNSYEQYF.

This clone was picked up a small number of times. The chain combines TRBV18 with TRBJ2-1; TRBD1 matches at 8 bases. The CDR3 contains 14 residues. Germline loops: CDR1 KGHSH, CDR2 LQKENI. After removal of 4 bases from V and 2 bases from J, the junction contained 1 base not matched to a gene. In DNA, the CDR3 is TGTGCCAGCTCACTGGACAGGGCCTACAATGAGCAGTTCTTC. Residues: CASSLDRAYNEQFF.

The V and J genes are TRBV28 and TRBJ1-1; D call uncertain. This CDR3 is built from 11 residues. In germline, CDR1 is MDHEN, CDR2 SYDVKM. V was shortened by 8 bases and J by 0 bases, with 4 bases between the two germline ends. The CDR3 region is CASFMNTEAFF. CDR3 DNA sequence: TGTGCCAGCTTTATGAACACTGAAGCTTTCTTT.

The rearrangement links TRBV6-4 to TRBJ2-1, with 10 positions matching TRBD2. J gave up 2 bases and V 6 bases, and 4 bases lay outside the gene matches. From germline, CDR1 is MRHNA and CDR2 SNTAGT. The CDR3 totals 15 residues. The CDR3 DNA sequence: TGTGCCAGCAGCCAAACTAGCGGGACCTACAATGAGCAGTTCTTC. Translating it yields CASSQTSGTYNEQFF.

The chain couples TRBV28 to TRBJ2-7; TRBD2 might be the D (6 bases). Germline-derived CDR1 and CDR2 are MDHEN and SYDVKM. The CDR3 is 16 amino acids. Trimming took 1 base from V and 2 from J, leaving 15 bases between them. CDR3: CASSLSVGTAPYEQYF. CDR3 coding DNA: TGTGCCAGCAGTTTATCGGTTGGGACTGCTCCCTACGAGCAGTACTTC.

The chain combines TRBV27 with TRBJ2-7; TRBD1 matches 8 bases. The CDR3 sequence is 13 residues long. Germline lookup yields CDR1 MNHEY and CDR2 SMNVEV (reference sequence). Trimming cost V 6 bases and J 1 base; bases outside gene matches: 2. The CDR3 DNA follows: TGTGCCAGCAGAGGGACAGGATCCTACGAGCAGTACTTC. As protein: CASRGTGSYEQYF.

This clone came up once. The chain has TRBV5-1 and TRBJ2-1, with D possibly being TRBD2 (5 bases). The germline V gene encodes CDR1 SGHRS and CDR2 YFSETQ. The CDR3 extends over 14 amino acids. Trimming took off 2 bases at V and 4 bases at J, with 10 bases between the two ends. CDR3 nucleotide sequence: TGCGCCAGCAGCTTAGTTTGGGAGTACAATGAGCAGTTCTTC. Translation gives CASSLVWEYNEQFF.

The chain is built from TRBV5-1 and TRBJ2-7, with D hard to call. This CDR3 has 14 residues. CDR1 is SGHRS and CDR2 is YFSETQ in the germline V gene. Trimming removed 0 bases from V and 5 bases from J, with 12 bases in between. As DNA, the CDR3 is TGCGCCAGCAGCTTGGAAAGCGTGTATAACGAGCAGTACTTC. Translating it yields CASSLESVYNEQYF. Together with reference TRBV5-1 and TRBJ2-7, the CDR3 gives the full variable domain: KAGVTQTPRYLIKTRGQQVTLSCSPISGHRSVSWYQQTPGQGLQFLFEYFSETQRNKGNFPGRFSGRQFSNSRSEMNVSTLELGDSALYLCASSLESVYNEQYFGPGTRLTVT.

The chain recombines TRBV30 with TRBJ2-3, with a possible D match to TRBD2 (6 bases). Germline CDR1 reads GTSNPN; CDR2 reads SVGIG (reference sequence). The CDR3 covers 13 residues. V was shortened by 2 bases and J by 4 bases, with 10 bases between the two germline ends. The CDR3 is CAWSFGGADTQYF. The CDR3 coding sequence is TGTGCCTGGAGTTTTGGCGGGGCAGATACGCAGTATTTT.

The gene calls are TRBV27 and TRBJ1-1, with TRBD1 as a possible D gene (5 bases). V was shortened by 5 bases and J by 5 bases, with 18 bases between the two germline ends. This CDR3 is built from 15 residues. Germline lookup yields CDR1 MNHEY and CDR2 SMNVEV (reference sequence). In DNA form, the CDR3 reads TGTGCCAGCAGTATTGCAGGGCCGGGGGATACTGAAGCTTTCTTT. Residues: CASSIAGPGDTEAFF.

The CDR3 loop is CASSLTGSSGLSFDEQFF. The CDR3 DNA sequence: TGTGCCAGCAGCTTGACAGGATCTAGCGGCCTCTCTTTCGATGAGCAGTTCTTC. The chain employs TRBV5-8 and TRBJ2-1, with 7 nucleotides matching TRBD2. The germline V gene has CDR1 SGHTS and CDR2 YDEGEE. There are 18 residues in the CDR3. Trimming took 1 base from V and 8 from J; bases not matched to a gene: 18.

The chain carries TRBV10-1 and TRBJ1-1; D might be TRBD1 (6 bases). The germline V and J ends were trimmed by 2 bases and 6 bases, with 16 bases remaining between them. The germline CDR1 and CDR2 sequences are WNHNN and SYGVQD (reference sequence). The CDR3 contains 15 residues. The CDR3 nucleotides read TGCGCCAGCAGTGAGGGGGGCAGTGGCAAGTCTGAAGCTTTCTTT. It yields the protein CASSEGGSGKSEAFF.

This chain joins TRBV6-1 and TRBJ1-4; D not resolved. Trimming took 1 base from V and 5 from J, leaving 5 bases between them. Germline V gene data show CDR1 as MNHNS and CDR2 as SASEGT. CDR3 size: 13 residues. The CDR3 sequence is CASSEVPNEKLFF. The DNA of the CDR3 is TGTGCCAGCAGTGAAGTCCCGAATGAAAAACTGTTTTTT.

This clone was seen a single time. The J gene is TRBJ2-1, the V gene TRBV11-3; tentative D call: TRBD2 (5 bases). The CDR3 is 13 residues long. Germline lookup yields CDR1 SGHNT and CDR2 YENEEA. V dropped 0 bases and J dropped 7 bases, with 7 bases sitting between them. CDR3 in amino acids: CASSLDSGNEQFF. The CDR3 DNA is TGTGCCAGCAGCTTAGATTCGGGGAATGAGCAGTTCTTC.

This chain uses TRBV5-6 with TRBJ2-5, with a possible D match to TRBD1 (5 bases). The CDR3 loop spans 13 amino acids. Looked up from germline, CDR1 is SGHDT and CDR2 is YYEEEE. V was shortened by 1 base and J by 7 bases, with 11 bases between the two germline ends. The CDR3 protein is CASSLSRAGTQYF. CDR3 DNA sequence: TGTGCCAGCAGCTTGTCCAGGGCTGGGACCCAGTACTTC.

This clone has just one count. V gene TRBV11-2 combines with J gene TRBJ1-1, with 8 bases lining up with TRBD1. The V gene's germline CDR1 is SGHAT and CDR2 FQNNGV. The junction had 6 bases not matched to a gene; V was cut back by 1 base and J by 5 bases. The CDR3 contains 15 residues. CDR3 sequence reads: CASSLGQGIATEAFF. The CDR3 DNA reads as TGTGCCAGCAGCTTAGGACAGGGGATCGCGACTGAAGCTTTCTTT.

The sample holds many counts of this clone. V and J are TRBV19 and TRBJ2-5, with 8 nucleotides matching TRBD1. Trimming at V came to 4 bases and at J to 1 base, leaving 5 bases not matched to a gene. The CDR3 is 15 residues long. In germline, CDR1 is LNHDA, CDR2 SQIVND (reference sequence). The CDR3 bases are TGTGCCAGTAGTACCAGGGGGCTCAGCCAAGAGACCCAGTACTTC. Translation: CASSTRGLSQETQYF.